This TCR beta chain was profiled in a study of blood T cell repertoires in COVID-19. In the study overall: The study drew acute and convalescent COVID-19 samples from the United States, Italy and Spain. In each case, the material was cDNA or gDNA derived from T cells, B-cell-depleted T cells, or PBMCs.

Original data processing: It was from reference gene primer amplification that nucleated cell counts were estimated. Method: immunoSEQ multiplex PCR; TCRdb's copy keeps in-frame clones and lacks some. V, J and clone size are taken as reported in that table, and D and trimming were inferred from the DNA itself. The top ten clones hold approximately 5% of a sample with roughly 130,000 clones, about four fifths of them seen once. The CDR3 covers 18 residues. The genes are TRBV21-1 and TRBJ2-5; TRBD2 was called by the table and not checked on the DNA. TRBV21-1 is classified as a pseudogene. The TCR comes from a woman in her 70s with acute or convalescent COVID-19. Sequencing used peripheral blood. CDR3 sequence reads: CASSCPRPRLAEQETQYF. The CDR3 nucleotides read TGTGCCAGCAGCTGCCCCCGCCCAAGACTAGCGGAGCAAGAGACCCAGTACTTC.